This T cell receptor beta chain stems from a study of cytomegalovirus exposure and HLA in healthy donors. Findings of the study overall: Serostatus for CMV was the only available immune exposure information. Trimming of TCR beta V- and J-genes showed a link, identified in a later analysis, to a missense DCLRE1C variant.

A word on this clone: What it recognizes is unknown.

Use of 60 Vbeta and 13 Jbeta primers characterized the PCR. Repertoires were generated with immunoSEQ multiplex PCR, while TCRdb's copy carries only in-frame clones and drops some. This table has 150,000 to 200,000 clones, roughly 80% appearing once. At the time of sampling, donors were nominally healthy, though unrecorded immune exposures were likely. The germline V and J ends were trimmed by 5 bases and 5 bases, with 24 bases remaining between them. Per the germline V gene, CDR1 is PRHDT and CDR2 is FYEKMQ (reference sequence). CDR3 length: 17 residues. The chain has TRBV13 and TRBJ1-1, with D possibly being TRBD1 (5 bases). This clonotype originated in a male donor in good health and CMV-seronegative. Sequences were obtained from PBMCs. This CDR3 is CASSTQGGTAGGTEAFF. CDR3 bases: TGTGCCAGCAGCACCCAGGGCGGGACGGCGGGGGGGACTGAAGCTTTCTTT.